Following are 32 T cell receptor beta chains from one sample sequenced in a study of blood T cell repertoires in COVID-19. Repertoires were generated with immunoSEQ multiplex PCR, while TCRdb's copy carries only in-frame clones and drops some. This table holds around 82,000 clones, less than 90% found once. Sequenced: peripheral blood. These TCRs come from a man at least 80 years old with COVID-19, enrolled during active disease.

V gene TRBV21-1 combines with J gene TRBJ2-7; the table assigns TRBD1, which was not confirmed against the DNA. TRBV21-1 is a pseudogene. The CDR3 is 17 amino acids. The CDR3 nucleotides are TGTGCCAGCAGCAAAACGAGGGACAGGGGGATCTCCTACGAGCAGTACTTC. It encodes CASSKTRDRGISYEQYF.

This clone has only one observation. This chain joins TRBV5-4 and TRBJ1-3; a weak D match, TRBD1 (5 bases). Germline V gene sequence: CDR1 SGHNT, CDR2 YYREEE (reference sequence). The CDR3 runs 17 residues. The V and J ends lost 0 bases and 1 base respectively, with 14 bases between them. The CDR3 nucleotides are TGTGCCAGCAGCTTGGGTACAGGTCTTCGATCTGGAAACACCATATATTTT. Translated: CASSLGTGLRSGNTIYF.

The V and J genes are TRBV18 and TRBJ2-3; D ambiguous. This CDR3 contains 15 residues. Trimming stripped 2 bases from V and 0 bases from J, with 9 bases between. The V gene's germline CDR1 is KGHSH and CDR2 LQKENI. CDR3 nucleotide sequence: TGTGCCAGCTCACCAGCGGCAGCTAGCACAGATACGCAGTATTTT. This sequence encodes CASSPAAASTDTQYF.

Only one count was recorded for this clone. The J gene is TRBJ2-2, the V gene TRBV6-6; D perhaps matches TRBD1 (6 bases). The CDR3 totals 13 residues. V was trimmed by 7 bases and J by 3 bases, leaving 9 bases between them. The germline gives CDR1 MNHNY, CDR2 SVGAGI (reference sequence). This CDR3 reads CASTTGYTGELFF. In nucleotides, the CDR3 is TGTGCCAGCACGACAGGATACACCGGGGAGCTGTTTTTT.

The chain has TRBV2 and TRBJ2-1, with D maybe TRBD1 (6 bases). Germline lookup yields CDR1 SNHLY and CDR2 FYNNEI. The CDR3 contains 16 residues. V was clipped by 5 bases and J by 5 bases, with 19 bases between them. The CDR3 loop reads CASSPRQVVTNNEQFF. CDR3 DNA sequence: TGTGCCAGCAGTCCTCGACAGGTTGTGACGAACAATGAGCAGTTCTTC. The whole variable domain, filled in from reference TRBV2 and TRBJ2-1, reads EPEVTQTPSHQVTQMGQEVILRCVPISNHLYFYWYRQILGQKVEFLVSFYNNEISEKSEIFDDQFSVERPDGSNFTLKIRSTKLEDSAMYFCASSPRQVVTNNEQFFGPGTRLTVL.

This chain connects TRBV19 to TRBJ1-2, with D perhaps matching TRBD1 (6 bases). Trimming pared 4 bases from V and 6 bases from J, leaving 18 bases between. This CDR3 is 15 amino acids long. Germline lookup yields CDR1 LNHDA and CDR2 SQIVND (reference sequence). DNA for the CDR3: TGTGCCAGTAGTAGCCCAGGGGTGCCTTGGAATGGCTACACCTTC. As protein: CASSSPGVPWNGYTF. The variable domain in full, with the rest retrieved from reference TRBV19 and TRBJ1-2, is DGGITQSPKYLFRKEGQNVTLSCEQNLNHDAMYWYRQDPGQGLRLIYYSQIVNDFQKGDIAEGYSVSREKKESFPLTVTSAQKNPTAFYLCASSSPGVPWNGYTFGSGTRLTVV.

The chain has TRBV3-1 (or the pseudogene TRBV3-2) and TRBJ2-1, with 8 bases lining up with TRBD2. Germline CDR1 and CDR2: LGHDT and YNNKEL (reference sequence). Trimming cost V 10 bases and J 9 bases; bases outside gene matches: 14. The CDR3 extends over 14 amino acids. The CDR3 region is CATPLAGGNGEQFF. The DNA of the CDR3 is TGTGCCACCCCACTTGCGGGGGGTAATGGTGAGCAGTTCTTC.

The chain recombines TRBV10-3 with TRBJ1-2; D is ambiguous. CDR1 ENHRY and CDR2 SYGVKD come from the germline V gene. The CDR3 covers 13 residues. Trimming cost V 6 bases and J 1 base, with 9 bases left between them. CDR3 in DNA: TGTGCCATCAGCTCTATCCTTAACTATGGCTACACCTTC. It yields the protein CAISSILNYGYTF.

The count of this clone is one. The chain employs TRBV4-3 and TRBJ1-3; D possibly corresponds to TRBD1 (5 bases). The CDR3 is made up of 14 amino acids. Deletions cut 0 bases from V and 4 bases from J, with 7 bases between. CDR1 and CDR2 (germline): LGHNA, YSLEER. CDR3 coding DNA: TGCGCCAGCAGCCAAGAATACAGGGGAAACACCATATATTTT. It is translated as CASSQEYRGNTIYF.

This clone turned up a few times. CDR3 nucleotides: TGTGCCAGCAGCCAAGATGAAATCGGGACAGCTAACTATGGCTACACCTTC. Its translation is CASSQDEIGTANYGYTF. V is TRBV14 and J is TRBJ1-2, with 7 bases aligning to TRBD1. This CDR3 spans 17 amino acids. Per the germline V gene, CDR1 is SGHDN and CDR2 is FVKESK. V shed 0 bases and J 0 bases; nucleotides not matched to a gene: 7.

The rearrangement links TRBV5-4 to TRBJ1-5, with D perhaps matching TRBD1 (5 bases). CDR3 length: 14 amino acids. Trimming stripped 0 bases from V and 5 bases from J, with 9 bases between. Germline V gene sequence: CDR1 SGHNT, CDR2 YYREEE (reference sequence). The CDR3 nucleotides are TGTGCCAGCAGCTTGGCAGGGTTTGATCAGCCCCAGCATTTT. Its protein product is CASSLAGFDQPQHF. Using reference TRBV5-4 and TRBJ1-5 for the parts outside the CDR3, the full variable domain is ETGVTQSPTHLIKTRGQQVTLRCSSQSGHNTVSWYQQALGQGPQFIFQYYREEENGRGNFPPRFSGLQFPNYSSELNVNALELDDSALYLCASSLAGFDQPQHFGDGTRLSIL.

The chain uses TRBV6-5 and TRBJ2-5; tentative D call: TRBD2 (7 bases). Germline CDR1 is MNHEY and CDR2 is SVGAGI. V was cut by 5 bases and J by 5 bases, with 18 bases left in between. This CDR3 is built from 15 residues. The CDR3 DNA sequence: TGTGCCAGCAGTCCGCGGGGAGGGAGGGGGGAGACCCAGTACTTC. Its protein product is CASSPRGGRGETQYF.

This chain uses TRBV13 with TRBJ2-7; 7 bases match TRBD1. CDR1 is PRHDT, CDR2 FYEKMQ, per germline (reference sequence). This CDR3 comprises 15 residues. The ends lost 1 base at V and 1 base at J; junction bases unmatched: 4. CDR3 sequence: CASSLDRGISYEQYF. In nucleotides, the CDR3 is TGTGCCAGCAGCTTAGACAGGGGAATTTCCTACGAGCAGTACTTC.

The V call is TRBV6-2 or TRBV6-3, the J call TRBJ2-7, with a tentative D call TRBD1 (6 bases). From germline, CDR1 is MNHEY and CDR2 SVGEGT. V was clipped by 5 bases and J by 5 bases, with 10 bases between them. The CDR3 length is 12 residues. CDR3 sequence: CASSHRVDEQYF. CDR3 bases: TGTGCCAGCAGTCACAGGGTCGACGAGCAGTACTTC.

This chain connects TRBV5-5 to TRBJ1-2; 7 nucleotides align to TRBD1. The trim removed 4 bases at V and 8 bases at J, leaving 11 bases unmatched. CDR3 length equals 14 residues. Germline CDR1 is SGHKS and CDR2 is YYEKEE (reference sequence). CDR3 region: CASSPAAQGGGYTF. Written as DNA, the CDR3 is TGTGCCAGCAGCCCAGCGGCCCAGGGGGGAGGCTACACCTTC.

The chain links TRBV5-5 to TRBJ2-7; tentative D call: TRBD2 (5 bases). V gave up 4 bases and J gave up 6 bases, with 11 bases separating them. The V gene's germline CDR1 is SGHKS and CDR2 YYEKEE (reference sequence). This CDR3 contains 12 residues. Here the CDR3 DNA reads TGTGCCAGCAGCCCCGGGGTGGGCGAGCAGTACTTC. Protein: CASSPGVGEQYF.

This clone was recorded a few times. The chain couples TRBV6-6 to TRBJ1-5; no definite D call. V lost 5 bases and J 3 bases, leaving 11 bases between the germline ends. The germline CDR1 and CDR2 sequences are MNHNY and SVGAGI (reference sequence). There are 14 residues in the CDR3. The CDR3 reads CASSHGGYNQPQHF. CDR3 coding DNA: TGTGCCAGCAGTCACGGCGGCTACAATCAGCCCCAGCATTTT.

V is TRBV2 and J is TRBJ2-7; D perhaps matches TRBD2 (5 bases). V dropped 3 bases and J dropped 4 bases, with 7 bases sitting between them. The germline CDR1 and CDR2 sequences are SNHLY and FYNNEI. CDR3 length equals 12 residues. The CDR3 nucleotides are TGTGCCAGCAGTGATGCGGGTTACGAGCAGTACTTC. Protein: CASSDAGYEQYF.

J is TRBJ1-4 and V is TRBV18; 8 bases align to TRBD1. V lost 1 base and J lost 6; bases outside the gene matches: 10. CDR3 size: 17 residues. Germline assignment: CDR1 KGHSH and CDR2 LQKENI. For the CDR3, the DNA is TGTGCCAGCTCACCACGAAGCTCCGGACAGGGCCATGAAAAACTGTTTTTT. This gives the protein CASSPRSSGQGHEKLFF.

This chain joins TRBV18 and TRBJ1-2; possible D gene TRBD1, 6 bases. Germline V gives CDR1 KGHSH, CDR2 LQKENI. CDR3 length: 14 residues. Trimming left V 3 bases short and J 4 bases short, with 12 bases between. The CDR3 protein is CASSPGQGTYGYTF. As DNA, the CDR3 is TGTGCCAGCTCACCGGGCCAGGGGACCTATGGCTACACCTTC.

The chain links TRBV18 to TRBJ1-6; 7 bases are shared with TRBD1. Looked up from germline, CDR1 is KGHSH and CDR2 is LQKENI. This CDR3 has 19 amino acids. The V segment lost 2 bases and the J segment 0 bases; nucleotides outside the gene matches: 10. The CDR3 is CASSPSTDRWSSYNSPLHF. CDR3 sequence (DNA): TGTGCCAGCTCACCATCTACGGACAGGTGGAGCTCCTATAATTCACCCCTCCACTTT.

The gene calls are TRBV7-2 and TRBJ1-2, with a weak D call TRBD1 (5 bases). CDR3 length: 13 residues. Germline CDR1 and CDR2: SGHTA and FQGNSA. The V end lost 2 bases, the J end lost 3 bases, and 7 bases lay between the germline ends. The CDR3 is CASSLPGYYGYTF. CDR3 DNA sequence: TGTGCCAGCAGCTTACCAGGGTACTATGGCTACACCTTC.

The chain recombines TRBV7-9 with TRBJ2-3, with D unresolved. V was trimmed by 2 bases and J by 4 bases, leaving 4 bases between them. Germline V gene data show CDR1 as SEHNR and CDR2 as FQNEAQ (reference sequence). CDR3 length: 12 amino acids. DNA for the CDR3: TGTGCCAGCAGCTTACCAGCAGATACGCAGTATTTT. Amino acid sequence: CASSLPADTQYF.

J is TRBJ1-4 and V is TRBV15, with 8 nucleotides matching TRBD1. V lost 4 bases and J lost 3; bases outside the gene matches: 4. The CDR3 has 15 amino acids. Germline CDR1 and CDR2: LNHNV and YYDKDF (reference sequence). CDR3 in amino acids: CATSTGDRSNEKLFF. For the CDR3, the DNA is TGTGCCACCAGCACCGGGGACAGGTCTAATGAAAAACTGTTTTTT.

V and J are TRBV2 and TRBJ2-1; maybe TRBD2 (5 bases). Germline V gene data show CDR1 as SNHLY and CDR2 as FYNNEI. CDR3 length equals 12 residues. With 4 bases removed from V and 13 bases from J, the gap between germline ends came to 14 bases. The CDR3 sequence: CASSAGPGKQFF. The CDR3 DNA sequence: TGTGCCAGCAGTGCCGGGCCGGGGAAACAGTTCTTC.

V is TRBV5-8 and J is TRBJ2-4; 7 bases are a match to TRBD1. Trimming cost V 4 bases and J 9 bases; bases outside gene matches: 13. The CDR3 totals 15 residues. Germline-derived CDR1 and CDR2 are SGHTS and YDEGEE. The CDR3 coding sequence is TGTGCCAGCAGCCTCGGCGACAGGGAATGGGGCATTCAGTACTTC. Amino acid sequence: CASSLGDREWGIQYF. The variable domain in full, with the rest retrieved from reference TRBV5-8 and TRBJ2-4, is EAGVTQSPTHLIKTRGQQATLRCSPISGHTSVYWYQQALGLGLQFLLWYDEGEERNRGNFPPRFSGRQFPNYSSELNVNALELEDSALYLCASSLGDREWGIQYFGAGTRLSVL.

The chain joins TRBV4-1 to TRBJ2-7; the match to TRBD1 covers 8 bases. The CDR3 has 15 residues. Germline-derived CDR1 and CDR2 are MGHRA and YSYEKL. V shed 4 bases and J 6 bases; nucleotides not matched to a gene: 11. The CDR3 sequence: CASSLTTGQGFEQYF. The CDR3 bases are TGCGCCAGCAGCCTGACCACAGGACAGGGTTTCGAGCAGTACTTC.

This clone was seen a single time. The rearrangement joins TRBV27 to TRBJ2-5, with 14 bases aligning to TRBD2. Unmatched junction bases numbered 4, after V lost 5 bases and J lost 2 bases. This CDR3 comprises 16 residues. Germline assignment: CDR1 MNHEY and CDR2 SMNVEV (reference sequence). This CDR3 reads CASSIRLAGGQETQYF. The CDR3, as DNA: TGTGCCAGCAGTATTCGACTAGCGGGGGGGCAAGAGACCCAGTACTTC.

The rearrangement uses TRBV7-2 and TRBJ2-5; 7 bases map to TRBD2. With V trimmed by 3 bases and J by 5 bases, 6 bases remained unmatched. Germline values: CDR1 SGHTA, CDR2 FQGNSA. The CDR3 is 14 residues long. The CDR3 region is CASSFWGGGETQYF. CDR3 DNA: TGTGCCAGCAGCTTCTGGGGGGGAGGGGAGACCCAGTACTTC. Full variable domain (remainder filled in from reference TRBV7-2 and TRBJ2-5): GAGVSQSPSNKVTEKGKDVELRCDPISGHTALYWYRQSLGQGLEFLIYFQGNSAPDKSGLPSDRFSAERTGGSVSTLTIQRTQQEDSAVYLCASSFWGGGETQYFGPGTRLLVL.

This clone was seen just once. This chain joins TRBV28 and TRBJ1-1; a possible D gene is TRBD1 (5 bases). Trimming pared 3 bases from V and 1 base from J, leaving 24 bases between. Germline V lookup: CDR1 MDHEN, CDR2 SYDVKM. The CDR3 sequence is 19 residues long. The CDR3 loop reads CASSFPLHRNLRTNTEAFF. The CDR3 DNA sequence: TGTGCCAGCAGTTTCCCCCTTCACAGGAACCTTCGAACGAACACTGAAGCTTTCTTT.

J is TRBJ2-4 and V is TRBV6-2 or TRBV6-3; 8 positions match TRBD1. CDR3 length: 15 residues. CDR1 MNHEY and CDR2 SVGEGT come from the germline V gene. V dropped 5 bases and J dropped 8; count of bases not matched to a gene: 11. In DNA form, the CDR3 reads TGTGCCAGCAGTACACTCCGGACAGGGAGTCACATTCAGTACTTC. Translation: CASSTLRTGSHIQYF.

The chain is built from TRBV9 and TRBJ2-5, with 7 bases lining up with TRBD2. The CDR3 is 15 residues long. CDR1 SGDLS and CDR2 YYNGEE come from the germline V gene. V dropped 0 bases and J dropped 2; count of bases not matched to a gene: 4. The CDR3 DNA follows: TGTGCCAGCAGCGTAGGGGGCGGGGGTCAAGAGACCCAGTACTTC. Translation gives CASSVGGGGQETQYF.